The 11 T cell receptor beta chains reported below all come from one sample, sequenced in a study of blood T cell repertoires in COVID-19. The table came from immunoSEQ multiplex PCR; TCRdb's copy has only in-frame clones and leaves some out. The table lists around 260,000 clones, 80% to 85% of them singletons. Sequencing was carried out using peripheral blood. These receptors all stem from a man aged 55 to 70 with acute or convalescent COVID-19.

The rearrangement links TRBV15 to TRBJ1-4; D possibly corresponds to TRBD1 (6 bases). Germline CDR1 and CDR2: LNHNV and YYDKDF (reference sequence). The CDR3 totals 17 residues. Trimming stripped 6 bases from V and 7 bases from J, with 24 bases between. Here the CDR3 DNA reads TGTGCCACCAGGGAGAAACAGGGAGGGCGGGAGACTGAAAAACTGTTTTTT. It encodes CATREKQGGRETEKLFF.

This chain joins TRBV10-3 and TRBJ1-5; the D is unclear. The germline V gene has CDR1 ENHRY and CDR2 SYGVKD. This CDR3 has 15 residues. Trimming cost V 3 bases and J 1 base, with 10 bases left between them. The CDR3, as DNA: TGTGCCATCAGTGACAGTGGCAGGAGCAATCAGCCCCAGCATTTT. This gives the protein CAISDSGRSNQPQHF.

This clone was seen a single time. The chain uses TRBV7-9 and TRBJ1-2, with 7 bases that match TRBD1. Germline V lookup: CDR1 SEHNR, CDR2 FQNEAQ (reference sequence). The trim removed 4 bases at V and 8 bases at J, leaving 7 bases unmatched. The CDR3 loop spans 13 amino acids. CDR3 DNA sequence: TGTGCCAGCAGCTCGGGACAGCCTCTAGGCTACACCTTC. This sequence encodes CASSSGQPLGYTF.

J is TRBJ1-2 and V is TRBV4-3; TRBD1 is a possible D gene (6 bases). The germline V gene has CDR1 LGHNA and CDR2 YSLEER. V was pared by 3 bases and J by 2 bases, with 16 bases between. This CDR3 has 16 amino acids. CDR3 residues: CASSHLGGATNYGYTF. CDR3 DNA sequence: TGCGCCAGCAGCCACCTGGGGGGGGCTACCAACTATGGCTACACCTTC.

The chain has TRBV9 and TRBJ2-1, with D perhaps TRBD1 (7 bases). CDR3 length: 17 amino acids. Germline lookup yields CDR1 SGDLS and CDR2 YYNGEE. The germline V and J ends were trimmed by 0 bases and 5 bases, with 18 bases remaining between them. DNA for the CDR3: TGTGCCAGCAGCGTAGCTCGGGGCGGGACAGTACACAATGAGCAGTTCTTC. Encoded protein: CASSVARGGTVHNEQFF.

The chain carries TRBV7-2 and TRBJ2-5; 11 bases line up with TRBD2. The germline CDR1 and CDR2 sequences are SGHTA and FQGNSA. Trimming cost V 1 base and J 9 bases; bases outside gene matches: 7. This CDR3 region has 15 residues. CDR3 in DNA: TGTGCCAGCAGCTTAGGACTAGCGGGGTCCGGGGCCCAGTACTTC. Translating it yields CASSLGLAGSGAQYF.

This clone was found a few times. The chain links TRBV6-5 to TRBJ2-1, with D perhaps TRBD2 (6 bases). CDR3 size: 15 residues. Trimming removed 3 bases at V and 2 bases at J, with 11 bases between. Germline-derived CDR1 and CDR2 are MNHEY and SVGAGI. CDR3 in DNA: TGTGCCAGCAGTTATCTCGGGAGCCCCTACAATGAGCAGTTCTTC. Translated, it gives CASSYLGSPYNEQFF.

This chain connects TRBV19 to TRBJ2-1; 7 nucleotides match TRBD2. The CDR3 runs 16 residues. V lost 1 base and J lost 3; bases outside the gene matches: 6. In germline, CDR1 is LNHDA, CDR2 SQIVND (reference sequence). DNA of the CDR3: TGTGCCAGTAGTATAGTCGGGACTAAGGGCTACAATGAGCAGTTCTTC. As protein: CASSIVGTKGYNEQFF.

This sequence joins TRBV6-2 or TRBV6-3 and TRBJ2-3, with a possible D match to TRBD2 (7 bases). The V end was cut by 2 bases, the J end by 0 bases, with 24 bases between. The germline V gene encodes CDR1 MNHEY and CDR2 SVGEGT. The CDR3 covers 20 residues. The CDR3 sequence is CASSYPGEGSSLPSTDTQYF. CDR3 nucleotide sequence: TGTGCCAGCAGTTACCCAGGGGAGGGTTCCAGTCTTCCTAGCACAGATACGCAGTATTTT.

The chain links TRBV7-6 to TRBJ2-1; 8 bases fit TRBD2. Trimming removed 5 bases from V and 2 bases from J; junction bases left unmatched: 17. Germline CDR1 is SGHVS and CDR2 is FNYEAQ. The CDR3 length is 19 residues. Here the CDR3 DNA reads TGTGCCAGCAGCCCTAACGGGGGGGCTAGCGGGTCCACCTACAATGAGCAGTTCTTC. It translates to CASSPNGGASGSTYNEQFF.

Turning to this clone: A read error may account for a junction end that differs from germline. V usage is TRBV4-2 and J usage is TRBJ2-3; D possibly corresponds to TRBD1 (5 bases). Germline V lookup: CDR1 LGHNA, CDR2 YNFKEQ. The CDR3 contains 13 residues. CDR3 protein: CASSQTTTGTQYF. CDR3 nucleotides: TGTGCCAGCAGCCAGACGACAACAGGTACGCAGTATTTT.